The next 15 T cell receptor beta chains were all read from a single sample in a study of cytotoxic CD8 clonotypes in ibrutinib-treated CLL. Assay: immunoSEQ multiplex PCR; the TCRdb copy retains only in-frame clones and omits some. Among 200,000 or so clones listed, roughly three quarters were seen once. This specimen was PBMCs, taken after 12 months of ibrutinib treatment. The receptors were sampled from a human donor with chronic lymphocytic leukemia.

This chain uses TRBV27 with TRBJ2-7, with D maybe TRBD2 (6 bases). The CDR3 loop spans 14 amino acids. The germline CDR1 and CDR2 sequences are MNHEY and SMNVEV (reference sequence). The V end lost 4 bases, the J end lost 0 bases, and 10 bases lay between the germline ends. The CDR3 reads CASSWAGSSYEQYF. CDR3 in DNA: TGTGCCAGCAGTTGGGCGGGAAGCTCCTACGAGCAGTACTTC.

V and J are TRBV30 and TRBJ1-2; 10 bases are shared with TRBD1. This CDR3 comprises 12 residues. Unmatched junction bases numbered 1, after V lost 7 bases and J lost 2 bases. Germline V gives CDR1 GTSNPN, CDR2 SVGIG (reference sequence). CDR3 region: CASDRGNYGYTF. The CDR3, as DNA: TGTGCCTCGGACAGGGGGAACTATGGCTACACCTTC.

The V and J genes are TRBV6-6 and TRBJ2-6; D remains ambiguous. CDR3 length: 16 residues. Germline assignment: CDR1 MNHNY and CDR2 SVGAGI (reference sequence). Trimming shortened V by 5 bases and J by 4 bases, and 15 bases separated the two germline ends. In nucleotides, the CDR3 is TGTGCCAGCAGTAGACCTCAAAGCTCCGGGGCCAACGTCCTGACTTTC. It codes for CASSRPQSSGANVLTF.

The V and J genes are TRBV11-2 and TRBJ2-7; TRBD1 agrees at 7 bases. Germline assignment: CDR1 SGHAT and CDR2 FQNNGV. The junction had 6 bases not matched to a gene; V was cut back by 5 bases and J by 2 bases. The CDR3 runs to 14 residues. As DNA, the CDR3 is TGTGCCAGCAGCCTATCAGGGGGAGCCTACGAGCAGTACTTC. Amino acid sequence: CASSLSGGAYEQYF.

The J gene is TRBJ1-3, the V gene TRBV15; D not resolved. The germline gives CDR1 LNHNV, CDR2 YYDKDF (reference sequence). The CDR3 covers 16 residues. V lost 2 bases and J lost 2, with 13 bases in between. CDR3 sequence: CATSRPEDFPGNTIYF. CDR3 DNA: TGTGCCACCAGCAGACCTGAGGACTTCCCTGGAAACACCATATATTTT.

CDR3 sequence: CASSSQGTGSMTEAFF. For the CDR3, the DNA is TGCGCCAGCAGCTCTCAGGGGACGGGGTCAATGACTGAAGCTTTCTTT. The rearrangement uses TRBV5-1 and TRBJ1-1, with D tentatively TRBD1 (6 bases). The CDR3 has 16 amino acids. The V gene's germline CDR1 is SGHRS and CDR2 YFSETQ. Trimming stripped 3 bases from V and 5 bases from J, with 20 bases between. Together with reference TRBV5-1 and TRBJ1-1, the CDR3 gives the full variable domain: KAGVTQTPRYLIKTRGQQVTLSCSPISGHRSVSWYQQTPGQGLQFLFEYFSETQRNKGNFPGRFSGRQFSNSRSEMNVSTLELGDSALYLCASSSQGTGSMTEAFFGQGTRLTVV.

A remark on this clone: Other DNA sequences of this sample code for an identical CDR3. This chain uses TRBV5-1 with TRBJ2-1; 9 bases align to TRBD1. V lost 4 bases, J lost 3 bases, and 2 bases stayed unmatched. The germline V gene has CDR1 SGHRS and CDR2 YFSETQ. The CDR3 runs 14 residues. The CDR3 region has the DNA TGCGCCAGCAGCCTGGGACAGGGCTACAATGAGCAGTTCTTC. The encoded protein is CASSLGQGYNEQFF.

The genes are TRBV6-5 and TRBJ2-7, with D unclear. Trimming removed 4 bases at V and 5 bases at J, with 9 bases between. The CDR3 is 12 residues long. Per the germline V gene, CDR1 is MNHEY and CDR2 is SVGAGI. This chain's CDR3 is CASSFSGHEQYF. For the CDR3, the DNA is TGTGCCAGCAGTTTCTCAGGCCACGAGCAGTACTTC.

This clone was counted once. The gene calls are TRBV1 and TRBJ1-3. TRBV1 corresponds to a pseudogene. This CDR3 has 17 amino acids. DNA of the CDR3: TGCACCAGCAGCCCGCTCGGGGCGGAAAATTTTGGAAACACCATATATTTT. Residues: CTSSPLGAENFGNTIYF.

This chain joins TRBV18 and TRBJ2-7; 10 bases fit TRBD1. The V gene's germline CDR1 is KGHSH and CDR2 LQKENI. Losses at the gene ends were 4 bases for V and 5 bases for J; bases not matched to a gene: 5. This CDR3 has 14 amino acids. The CDR3 DNA sequence: TGTGCCAGCTCACTTGACAGGGGGCGGGACGAGCAGTACTTC. Its translation: CASSLDRGRDEQYF. Full variable domain (missing parts from reference TRBV18 and TRBJ2-7): NAGVMQNPRHLVRRRGQEARLRCSPMKGHSHVYWYRQLPEEGLKFMVYLQKENIIDESGMPKERFSAEFPKEGPSILRIQQVVRGDSAAYFCASSLDRGRDEQYFGPGTRLTVT.

This clone was found a few times. The rearrangement joins TRBV27 to TRBJ1-2; possibly TRBD1 for D (5 bases). The germline V and J ends were trimmed by 8 bases and 2 bases, with 9 bases remaining between them. Germline assignment: CDR1 MNHEY and CDR2 SMNVEV (reference sequence). CDR3 length: 12 residues. Here the CDR3 reads CASFGANYGYTF. CDR3 DNA sequence: TGTGCCAGCTTCGGGGCCAACTATGGCTACACCTTC.

This chain joins TRBV9 and TRBJ1-4; 8 nucleotides align to TRBD1. There are 15 residues in the CDR3. Germline V lookup: CDR1 SGDLS, CDR2 YYNGEE. V lost 3 bases and J lost 0; bases outside the gene matches: 1. CDR3 in amino acids: CASSAQGATNEKLFF. The CDR3 coding sequence is TGTGCCAGCAGCGCACAGGGGGCAACTAATGAAAAACTGTTTTTT.

The chain carries TRBV6-1 and TRBJ1-1; D is perhaps TRBD1 (5 bases). This CDR3 contains 14 residues. V lost 3 bases and J lost 4, with 12 bases in between. Germline V gene sequence: CDR1 MNHNS, CDR2 SASEGT. CDR3 amino acids: CASSDPGLGTEAFF. Written as DNA, the CDR3 is TGTGCCAGCAGTGACCCAGGGCTGGGCACTGAAGCTTTCTTT.

The genes are TRBV4-1 and TRBJ2-5; D is uncertain. TRBJ2-7 matches the DNA end more closely, so the J call is doubtful. From germline, CDR1 is MGHRA and CDR2 YSYEKL. The CDR3 extends over 14 amino acids. As DNA, the CDR3 is TGCGCCAGCAGCCAAGCGGGCAGAACCTACGAGCAGTACTTC. Protein sequence: CASSQAGRTYEQYF.

In this sample, this clone turned up a few times. The chain joins TRBV19 to TRBJ2-3; 10 bases are shared with TRBD2. The V and J ends lost 5 bases and 5 bases, in that order; junction bases with no gene match: 7. The CDR3 length is 15 residues. Germline CDR1 reads LNHDA; CDR2 reads SQIVND (reference sequence). CDR3 nucleotide sequence: TGTGCCAGTAGTCTTCTAGCGGGAGAGGGAGATACGCAGTATTTT. Translating gives CASSLLAGEGDTQYF.